The 16 T cell receptor beta chains reported below all come from one sample, sequenced in a study of blood T cell repertoires in COVID-19. Assay used: immunoSEQ multiplex PCR; TCRdb lists only in-frame clones, some missing. Among 200,000 to 300,000 clones listed, 80% to 90% were seen once. The specimen sequenced was peripheral blood. The receptors were sampled from a man in his fifties or sixties with acute or convalescent COVID-19.

This clone has only a few counts. The chain joins TRBV4-2 to TRBJ2-5; 7 positions agree with TRBD2. Losses at the gene ends were 2 bases for V and 5 bases for J; bases not matched to a gene: 8. The CDR3 is 15 residues long. Germline V lookup: CDR1 LGHNA, CDR2 YNFKEQ. The DNA of the CDR3 is TGTGCCAGCAGCCAATCCAGACTAGCCAGGGAGACCCAGTACTTC. Protein sequence: CASSQSRLARETQYF.

This clone has only one observation. The chain carries TRBV30 and TRBJ1-3; D unresolved. Germline-derived CDR1 and CDR2 are GTSNPN and SVGIG (reference sequence). Trimming took 4 bases from V and 2 from J, leaving 6 bases between them. The CDR3 is made up of 12 amino acids. The CDR3 region has the DNA TGTGCCTGGATCAGTCCTGGAAACACCATATATTTT. This translates into CAWISPGNTIYF. The full variable domain, with the rest looked up from reference TRBV30 and TRBJ1-3, is SQTIHQWPATLVQPVGSPLSLECTVEGTSNPNLYWYRQAAGRGLQLLFYSVGIGQISSEVPQNLSASRPQDRQFILSSKKLLLSDSGFYLCAWISPGNTIYFGEGSWLTVV.

The CDR3 nucleotides read TGTGCCAGTAACAGCTGGGGGGGAGTCGGGGAGCTGTTTTTT. The encoded protein is CASNSWGGVGELFF. The chain has TRBV19 and TRBJ2-2, with 7 positions matching TRBD2. V lost 7 bases, J lost 7 bases, and 9 bases stayed unmatched. The CDR3 runs to 14 residues. Germline assignment: CDR1 LNHDA and CDR2 SQIVND (reference sequence).

The rearrangement uses TRBV28 and TRBJ2-2; D remains unclear. This CDR3 is 13 amino acids long. The germline V and J ends were trimmed by 6 bases and 6 bases, with 11 bases remaining between them. Germline loops: CDR1 MDHEN, CDR2 SYDVKM. The CDR3 DNA follows: TGTGCCAGCAGCCTCGGCGGTTCCGGGGAGCTGTTTTTT. This gives the protein CASSLGGSGELFF.

This sequence joins TRBV6-2 or TRBV6-3 and TRBJ1-6; the match to TRBD1 covers 7 bases. This CDR3 is 17 amino acids long. V dropped 8 bases and J dropped 5; count of bases not matched to a gene: 15. Germline V gene sequence: CDR1 MNHEY, CDR2 SVGEGT. CDR3 in amino acids: CASRLGGGSPNNSPLHF. DNA of the CDR3: TGTGCCAGCCGCCTTGGAGGGGGCTCTCCAAATAATTCACCCCTCCACTTT.

The V call is TRBV4-3, the J call TRBJ2-1, with 9 bases identical to TRBD1. J was trimmed by 7 bases and V by 1 base; bases with no gene match: 5. This CDR3 has 15 residues. CDR1 and CDR2 (germline): LGHNA, YSLEER. The CDR3 region has the DNA TGCGCCAGCAGCCAAGGGGACAGGGAAGAGAATGAGCAGTTCTTC. Amino acid sequence: CASSQGDREENEQFF.

The rearrangement joins TRBV28 to TRBJ2-3; 7 bases are shared with TRBD1. Looked up from germline, CDR1 is MDHEN and CDR2 is SYDVKM. The CDR3 runs 14 residues. The ends lost 4 bases at V and 4 bases at J; junction bases unmatched: 5. CDR3 sequence (DNA): TGTGCCAGCAGTTATGGGCAGGGGGCAGATACGCAGTATTTT. Translation: CASSYGQGADTQYF.

This chain links TRBV5-1 with TRBJ1-1, with D hard to call. Germline lookup yields CDR1 SGHRS and CDR2 YFSETQ. CDR3 length: 15 residues. Between the trimmed V and J ends, which lost 2 bases and 7 bases, there was a span of 18 bases. The CDR3 is CASSLSKWSPGEAFF. The CDR3 DNA follows: TGCGCCAGCAGCTTAAGTAAGTGGTCTCCAGGTGAAGCTTTCTTT.

The genes are TRBV5-5 and TRBJ1-1; D is unclear. The CDR3 runs 13 residues. V lost 5 bases and J 10 bases, leaving 18 bases between the germline ends. Germline loops: CDR1 SGHKS, CDR2 YYEKEE (reference sequence). The CDR3 nucleotides read TGTGCCAGCAGTCCCCATGAGGAGCTTGCAGCTTTCTTT. It yields the protein CASSPHEELAAFF.

The chain joins TRBV11-3 to TRBJ1-1; D is uncertain. This CDR3 has 13 residues. V was shortened by 2 bases and J by 2 bases, with 6 bases between the two germline ends. Germline V CDR1 and CDR2: SGHNT, YENEEA. The CDR3 protein is CASSLTPNTEAFF. The DNA of the CDR3 is TGTGCCAGCAGCTTAACACCAAACACTGAAGCTTTCTTT.

The CDR3 nucleotides are TGTGCCAGCAGCTTAGGGCGGGGGGGCCAGGCTTTCTTT. Its protein is CASSLGRGGQAFF. The rearrangement uses TRBV13 and TRBJ1-1, with D possibly being TRBD1 (6 bases). Germline V lookup: CDR1 PRHDT, CDR2 FYEKMQ (reference sequence). CDR3 size: 13 residues. Trimming removed 0 bases from V and 11 bases from J, with 13 bases in between.

This clone has a single count. J is TRBJ2-2 and V is TRBV28; 10 bases align to TRBD2. Germline CDR1 is MDHEN and CDR2 is SYDVKM. The V and J ends lost 2 bases and 8 bases, in that order; junction bases with no gene match: 5. The CDR3 consists of 15 residues. CDR3 region: CASSLLAGVVGELFF. The CDR3 nucleotides read TGTGCCAGCAGTTTACTAGCGGGAGTTGTTGGGGAGCTGTTTTTT.

The genes are TRBV9 and TRBJ2-5; weak D call: TRBD2 (5 bases). The V end was cut by 6 bases, the J end by 2 bases, with 14 bases between. The length of the CDR3 is 14 residues. CDR1 is SGDLS and CDR2 is YYNGEE in the germline V gene. The CDR3 here is CASNGSPGQETQYF. In DNA, the CDR3 is TGTGCCAGCAACGGGTCACCGGGACAAGAGACCCAGTACTTC.

V is TRBV7-2 and J is TRBJ2-7; 10 bases agree with TRBD2. The CDR3 sequence is 16 residues long. From germline, CDR1 is SGHTA and CDR2 FQGNSA. The junction had 11 bases not matched to a gene; V was cut back by 5 bases and J by 4 bases. CDR3: CASSHALAGGVYEQYF. The CDR3 nucleotides read TGTGCCAGCAGCCACGCCTTAGCGGGAGGCGTTTACGAGCAGTACTTC.

This chain uses TRBV18 with TRBJ2-1; TRBD1 matches at 7 bases. Germline V lookup: CDR1 KGHSH, CDR2 LQKENI. There are 14 residues in the CDR3. With V trimmed by 4 bases and J by 3 bases, 3 bases remained unmatched. In nucleotides, the CDR3 is TGTGCCAGCTCACAGGGACAGAACTACAATGAGCAGTTCTTC. Its translation: CASSQGQNYNEQFF.

CDR3 coding DNA: TGTGCCAGTAGTAAAAGATCTGAGGATTTTAACAATCAGCCCCAGCATTTT. This encodes CASSKRSEDFNNQPQHF. This chain uses TRBV19 with TRBJ1-5; D is unclear. Germline-derived CDR1 and CDR2 are LNHDA and SQIVND (reference sequence). The CDR3 is made up of 17 amino acids. The V gene lost 4 bases and the J gene lost 3 bases, with 19 bases spanning the gap.